The rows below give T cell receptor beta chains drawn from one sample of a study of CD8+ T cells in alopecia areata. Measured with immunoSEQ multiplex PCR; TCRdb has only the in-frame clones, and not every one. The table lists over 150,000 clones, 50% to 60% of them singletons. This specimen consisted of CD4+ T cells sorted from blood, obtained at week 4, from a patient treated with tofacitinib. The receptors were sampled from a human donor with alopecia areata. Each CDR3 is given with its conserved first and last residue. Fields, in order: CDR3 DNA, CDR3 protein, J gene, V gene, CDR3 length, clone size, D gene. D genes are given only for firm matches. Clone size is shown for a subset of rows, as once, few, many or a class of expanded clone.

CDR3 DNA: TGTGCCAGCAGCCAGCCGACAGGGGATGGCTACACCTTC
CDR3 protein: CASSQPTGDGYTF
J gene: TRBJ1-2
V gene: TRBV4-2
CDR3 length: 13
clone size: few
D gene: TRBD1

CDR3 DNA: TGTGCCAGCAGCCCCACCGGGACTTTCGCCCCCGAGCAGTACTTC
CDR3 protein: CASSPTGTFAPEQYF
J gene: TRBJ2-7
V gene: TRBV7-6
CDR3 length: 15
clone size: once
D gene: .

CDR3 DNA: TGCGCCAGCACTCGGGATACGGGGGGCAATGAGCAGTTCTTC
CDR3 protein: CASTRDTGGNEQFF
J gene: TRBJ2-1
V gene: TRBV4-3
CDR3 length: 14
clone size: once
D gene: TRBD2

CDR3 DNA: TGCGCCAGCAGCTTCGGGGACAGGGCGGTCGAGCAGTACTTC
CDR3 protein: CASSFGDRAVEQYF
J gene: TRBJ2-7
V gene: TRBV5-1
CDR3 length: 14
clone size: few
D gene: TRBD1

CDR3 DNA: TGTGCCTGGAGCCCCGCAGGGCGAAACACCATATATTTT
CDR3 protein: CAWSPAGRNTIYF
J gene: TRBJ1-3
V gene: TRBV30
CDR3 length: 13
clone size: .
D gene: .

CDR3 DNA: TGTGCCAGTAGCGACGATCAGCCCCAGCATTTT
CDR3 protein: CASSDDQPQHF
J gene: TRBJ1-5
V gene: TRBV19
CDR3 length: 11
clone size: .
D gene: .

CDR3 DNA: TGTGCCTGGACTCCGGACAGGGGAGCCTACGAGCAGTACTTC
CDR3 protein: CAWTPDRGAYEQYF
J gene: TRBJ2-7
V gene: TRBV30
CDR3 length: 14
clone size: .
D gene: TRBD1

CDR3 DNA: TGCAGCGTAGGGACAGGGTGGGGCTACACCTTC
CDR3 protein: CSVGTGWGYTF
J gene: TRBJ1-2
V gene: TRBV29-1
CDR3 length: 11
clone size: few
D gene: TRBD1

CDR3 DNA: TGTGCCAGCAGCGGACAGTCGAACACCGGGGAGCTGTTTTTT
CDR3 protein: CASSGQSNTGELFF
J gene: TRBJ2-2
V gene: TRBV6-4
CDR3 length: 14
clone size: medium-sized
D gene: .

CDR3 DNA: TGTGCCAGCAGCTTGGCCAGGGTTGAAGCTTTCTTT
CDR3 protein: CASSLARVEAFF
J gene: TRBJ1-1
V gene: TRBV13
CDR3 length: 12
clone size: .
D gene: .

CDR3 DNA: TGTGCCAGCAGGTCGGAGTCGAACACTGAAGCTTTCTTT
CDR3 protein: CASRSESNTEAFF
J gene: TRBJ1-1
V gene: TRBV25-1
CDR3 length: 13
clone size: .
D gene: .

CDR3 DNA: TGTGCTAGCAGCTCGCTAGCGGGGGGATACAATGAGCAGTTCTTC
CDR3 protein: CASSSLAGGYNEQFF
J gene: TRBJ2-1
V gene: TRBV7-7
CDR3 length: 15
clone size: .
D gene: TRBD2

CDR3 DNA: TGTGCCAGCAGCCTATACCGGAATAACTATGGCTACACCTTC
CDR3 protein: CASSLYRNNYGYTF
J gene: TRBJ1-2
V gene: TRBV28
CDR3 length: 14
clone size: few
D gene: .

CDR3 DNA: TGTGCCAGCAGCGACAGGGGAGGGACCTACGAGCAGTACTTC
CDR3 protein: CASSDRGGTYEQYF
J gene: TRBJ2-7
V gene: TRBV6-1
CDR3 length: 14
clone size: few
D gene: .

CDR3 DNA: TGTGCCTGGAGGGGAACGAGGAACACTGAAGCTTTCTTT
CDR3 protein: CAWRGTRNTEAFF
J gene: TRBJ1-1
V gene: TRBV30
CDR3 length: 13
clone size: .
D gene: .

CDR3 DNA: TGTGCCAGCAGAGACCGGACAGGGAACCAGCCCCAGCATTTT
CDR3 protein: CASRDRTGNQPQHF
J gene: TRBJ1-5
V gene: TRBV2
CDR3 length: 14
clone size: .
D gene: TRBD1

CDR3 DNA: TGCAGCGCCGTCGGGGGGGCAGATACGCAGTATTTT
CDR3 protein: CSAVGGADTQYF
J gene: TRBJ2-3
V gene: TRBV29-1
CDR3 length: 12
clone size: .
D gene: TRBD2

CDR3 DNA: TGTGCCAGCAGCTTGGCCGGAGCGGGGGTGATAAATGAGCAGTTCTTC
CDR3 protein: CASSLAGAGVINEQFF
J gene: TRBJ2-1
V gene: TRBV5-6
CDR3 length: 16
clone size: .
D gene: TRBD2

CDR3 DNA: TGTGCCAGCAGCAACGGAGGACCCAACGCTTACAATGAGCAGTTCTTC
CDR3 protein: CASSNGGPNAYNEQFF
J gene: TRBJ2-1
V gene: TRBV5-4
CDR3 length: 16
clone size: few
D gene: .

CDR3 DNA: TGTGCCAGCAGCTTCGAAGGGACACAGACTGCGACCCAGTACTTC
CDR3 protein: CASSFEGTQTATQYF
J gene: TRBJ2-5
V gene: TRBV11-2
CDR3 length: 15
clone size: .
D gene: .

CDR3 DNA: TGTGCCTGGAGTGTTTCCGGGTACGAGCAGTACTTC
CDR3 protein: CAWSVSGYEQYF
J gene: TRBJ2-7
V gene: TRBV30
CDR3 length: 12
clone size: .
D gene: .

CDR3 DNA: TGTGCCTGGAGTGGGCGGGCAGGGACTAATCAGCCCCAGCATTTT
CDR3 protein: CAWSGRAGTNQPQHF
J gene: TRBJ1-5
V gene: TRBV30
CDR3 length: 15
clone size: .
D gene: .

CDR3 DNA: TGCAGTGCTATGGACAGGGAACTGGCGTACTTC
CDR3 protein: CSAMDRELAYF
J gene: TRBJ2-5
V gene: TRBV20-1
CDR3 length: 11
clone size: .
D gene: TRBD1

CDR3 DNA: TGCAGCGTTGGAAGCCCAGGGGAGAGGCACAATGAGCAGTTCTTC
CDR3 protein: CSVGSPGERHNEQFF
J gene: TRBJ2-1
V gene: TRBV29-1
CDR3 length: 15
clone size: .
D gene: .

CDR3 DNA: TGTGCCAGCGAGACCACAAGAGGGGGAGTCGGGGGCTACACCTTC
CDR3 protein: CASETTRGGVGGYTF
J gene: TRBJ1-2
V gene: TRBV7-9
CDR3 length: 15
clone size: once
D gene: .

CDR3 DNA: TGCAGCGTTGAAGATCTAGACGGGACCCCCGGGGAGCTGTTTTTT
CDR3 protein: CSVEDLDGTPGELFF
J gene: TRBJ2-2
V gene: TRBV29-1
CDR3 length: 15
clone size: .
D gene: .

CDR3 DNA: TGTGCCAGCAGTGATAGACAGGGAACAAGCACTGAAGCTTTCTTT
CDR3 protein: CASSDRQGTSTEAFF
J gene: TRBJ1-1
V gene: TRBV6-6
CDR3 length: 15
clone size: few
D gene: TRBD1

CDR3 DNA: TGCGCCAGCAGCTTGGGACAGTCCTACGAGCAGTACTTC
CDR3 protein: CASSLGQSYEQYF
J gene: TRBJ2-7
V gene: TRBV5-1
CDR3 length: 13
clone size: few
D gene: .

CDR3 DNA: TGTGCCAGCAGCTCTCAAAAGGGGGCCCACAATGAGCAGTTCTTC
CDR3 protein: CASSSQKGAHNEQFF
J gene: TRBJ2-1
V gene: TRBV4-2
CDR3 length: 15
clone size: .
D gene: TRBD1